This is a list of T cell receptor beta chains from one sample in a study of cytotoxic CD8 clonotypes in ibrutinib-treated CLL. Clones were sequenced by immunoSEQ multiplex PCR, and TCRdb holds only the in-frame ones, with some missing. This table has tens of thousands of clones, roughly two thirds appearing once. The sequenced sample was PBMCs, obtained at disease progression, from a patient treated with ibrutinib. The receptor source for this set is a human donor with chronic lymphocytic leukemia. CDR3s leave out the opening cysteine and the closing phenylalanine or tryptophan. A D gene is named only where the DNA matches it firmly. Expanded clones are given a class, and other clones once, few, many or no size at all.

j_call clone_size v_call d_call cdr3_aa
TRBJ1-1 . TRBV27 TRBD1 ASSFRTGGYTEAF
TRBJ1-2 . TRBV4-1 . ASSRVGRDYGYT
TRBJ2-1 . TRBV6-5 . ASRRGLRFHEQF
TRBJ1-1 . TRBV2 . AVPRGLNTEAF
TRBJ1-5 . TRBV4-2 . ASSQGRDRNNQPQH
TRBJ2-3 . TRBV13 TRBD2 ASSLLSGGVEDTQY
TRBJ2-3 . TRBV19 . ASSGRRLGTQY
TRBJ2-7 . TRBV27 TRBD1 ASSSRPGQGVHEQY
TRBJ2-1 . TRBV2 . ASSLDWDNEQF
TRBJ1-1 . TRBV13 . ASSLGLGTTEAF
TRBJ2-6 . TRBV27 . ASSLADSGANVLT
TRBJ2-1 . TRBV11-2 . ASSFVGYTANEQF
TRBJ2-7 . TRBV2 . ASSGGRYLSYEQY
TRBJ1-2 . TRBV2 . ASSEDSGANYGYT
TRBJ2-5 . TRBV23-1 TRBD1 ASRPRGKYETQY
TRBJ1-2 few TRBV28 . ASSLGSLPYGYT
TRBJ2-1 . TRBV19 TRBD2 ASSIGLAGGSSEQF
TRBJ1-1 . TRBV28 . ASSLTGENAF
TRBJ1-4 . TRBV18 . ASSSIHFLATNEKLF
TRBJ2-7 . TRBV6-5 TRBD2 ASSYIAGERYEQY
TRBJ2-1 . TRBV4-1 TRBD1 ASSRGTADNEQF
TRBJ1-5 . TRBV6-6 . ASSSRVYQPQH
TRBJ2-1 few TRBV4-2 TRBD2 ASAAGLAGYNEQF
TRBJ2-3 once TRBV6-1 TRBD1 ASSLDRGYTDTQY
TRBJ2-3 . TRBV27 . ASSLYPRLGDTQY
TRBJ2-7 . TRBV20-1 . SASQGSEQY
TRBJ1-2 . TRBV7-2 . ASSLGGNYGYT
TRBJ2-7 . TRBV6-1 TRBD2 ASSDPGLAGELEQY
TRBJ1-2 few TRBV6-1 . ASRDSSFYGYT
TRBJ2-4 . TRBV12-5 . ASGRHPLAKNIQY
TRBJ1-4 few TRBV6-1 . ASSLGLSNGEKLF
TRBJ1-1 . TRBV2 . ASRGLTEGSEAF
TRBJ2-3 . TRBV27 . ASRPVGASRDTQY
TRBJ2-3 . TRBV18 . ASSQKGLPTDTQY
TRBJ1-6 few TRBV28 . ASRFGGQYNSPLH
TRBJ2-1 . TRBV11-1 . ASSLPGPYNEQF
TRBJ1-5 . TRBV2 . ASSDAGGSQPQH
TRBJ1-2 once TRBV2 . ASSGWTDANYGYT
TRBJ1-2 . TRBV4-1 TRBD1 ASSQEMDRGRGYT
TRBJ2-7 few TRBV30 . AWNRDTRYEQY
TRBJ2-3 . TRBV7-6 TRBD2 ASSLVAGRSDTQY
TRBJ2-1 few TRBV27 TRBD1 ASLTRGQGNPNEQF